The 14 T cell receptor beta chains below were found in one sample sequenced in a study of shared clonotypes between healthy human individuals. Produced via immunoSEQ multiplex PCR; TCRdb's table is partial and in-frame only. The sample lists 75,000 to 100,000 clones; around half were seen once. Source material: PBMCs. The source is a woman aged 40 to 50 in good health. Some clones in this sample may be carry-over from other donors' samples.

V is TRBV11-2 and J is TRBJ2-5; D might be TRBD1 or TRBD2, each matching 5 bases. Germline values: CDR1 SGHAT, CDR2 FQNNGV. The CDR3 consists of 15 residues. V was cut by 5 bases and J by 5 bases, with 18 bases left in between. The CDR3 loop is CASSRGSNVWETQYF. The CDR3 nucleotides read TGTGCCAGCAGCCGGGGCAGCAATGTATGGGAGACCCAGTACTTC.

This clone was observed many times. The junction differs from germline at one of its ends, possibly a read error. The V and J genes are TRBV7-7 and TRBJ2-2, with D possibly being TRBD2 (5 bases). Germline assignment: CDR1 SSHAT and CDR2 FNYEAQ (reference sequence). The CDR3 consists of 15 residues. CDR3 amino acids: CASSPQDSNTGELFF. CDR3 bases: TGTGCTAGCAGCCCCCAGGACTCGAACACCGGGGAGCTGTTTTTT.

The rearrangement joins TRBV7-8 to TRBJ2-7; 9 bases agree with TRBD1. V shed 3 bases and J 9 bases; nucleotides not matched to a gene: 9. CDR3 length equals 14 residues. CDR1 is SGHVS and CDR2 is FQNEAQ in the germline V gene. The CDR3 region is CASSFGTGRVVQYF. In DNA, the CDR3 is TGTGCCAGCAGCTTCGGGACAGGGAGGGTAGTGCAGTACTTC.

The chain is built from TRBV5-1 and TRBJ2-7; 8 bases agree with TRBD1. V lost 1 base, J lost 4 bases, and 7 bases stayed unmatched. Germline V CDR1 and CDR2: SGHRS, YFSETQ. The CDR3 has 15 residues. Here the CDR3 reads CASSLTDRVEYEQYF. The CDR3 bases are TGCGCCAGCAGCTTGACGGACAGGGTCGAATACGAGCAGTACTTC. The full variable domain, in which reference TRBV5-1 and TRBJ2-7 provide the parts outside the CDR3, is KAGVTQTPRYLIKTRGQQVTLSCSPISGHRSVSWYQQTPGQGLQFLFEYFSETQRNKGNFPGRFSGRQFSNSRSEMNVSTLELGDSALYLCASSLTDRVEYEQYFGPGTRLTVT.

V is TRBV27 and J is TRBJ2-7, with 9 bases identical to TRBD1. V was pared by 6 bases and J by 2 bases, with 8 bases of the junction left unmatched. Germline values: CDR1 MNHEY, CDR2 SMNVEV (reference sequence). The CDR3 is made up of 15 amino acids. The CDR3 loop reads CASRATTGGTYEQYF. The DNA for the CDR3 is TGTGCCAGCAGGGCTACGACAGGGGGTACCTACGAGCAGTACTTC.

This clone was counted between two and nine times. A read error may explain this, as a much larger clone is one base away. J is TRBJ2-7 and V is TRBV25-1; D is undetermined. In germline, CDR1 is MGHDK, CDR2 SYGVNS. The CDR3 is made up of 11 amino acids. Trimming took off 5 bases at V and 1 base at J, with 3 bases between the two ends. CDR3 protein: CASSPSYEQYF. CDR3 DNA: TGTGCCAGCAGTCCTTCCTACGAGCAGTACTTC.

With respect to this clone: The CDR3 carries no conserved terminal phenylalanine or tryptophan, so it likely arises from a read error. CDR3 protein: CASSLAYSYSEKLFL. The CDR3 coding sequence is TGTGCCAGCAGCTTAGCGTACAGCTATAGTGAAAAACTGTTTCTT. The V and J genes are TRBV7-8 and TRBJ1-4; D remains unclear. In germline, CDR1 is SGHVS, CDR2 FQNEAQ. CDR3 length equals 15 residues. Between the trimmed V and J ends, which lost 0 bases and 7 bases, there was a span of 12 bases.

The gene calls are TRBV9 and TRBJ2-1; the match to TRBD2 covers 11 bases. Trimming cost V 1 base and J 7 bases; bases outside gene matches: 4. CDR1 is SGDLS and CDR2 is YYNGEE in the germline V gene. The CDR3 spans 15 residues. The chain's CDR3 is CASSVSWTSGNEQFF. CDR3 DNA sequence: TGTGCCAGCAGCGTAAGTTGGACTAGCGGGAATGAGCAGTTCTTC.

The chain couples TRBV4-3 to TRBJ2-1; 12 bases agree with TRBD2. V was pared by 0 bases and J by 10 bases, with 1 base of the junction left unmatched. Looked up from germline, CDR1 is LGHNA and CDR2 is YSLEER. This CDR3 comprises 14 residues. The CDR3 region has the DNA TGCGCCAGCAGCCAAGAAACTAGCGGGAGGGAGCAGTTCTTC. This gives the protein CASSQETSGREQFF.

The chain joins TRBV29-1 to TRBJ1-1; D gene unclear. Germline CDR1 is SQVTM and CDR2 is ANQGSEA. This CDR3 comprises 15 residues. The V gene lost 2 bases and the J gene lost 4 bases, with 17 bases spanning the gap. In DNA, the CDR3 is TGCAGCGTTGAACCCCGGTTATGGGAGTCCACTGAAGCTTTCTTT. It specifies CSVEPRLWESTEAFF.

J is TRBJ1-3 and V is TRBV7-8; no definite D call. The ends were cut back, 6 bases at V and 0 bases at J, with 6 bases in the middle. CDR1 and CDR2 (germline): SGHVS, FQNEAQ. The CDR3 consists of 13 residues. This CDR3 reads CASRDNSGNTIYF. DNA of the CDR3: TGTGCCAGCAGGGATAACTCTGGAAACACCATATATTTT.

V gene TRBV18 combines with J gene TRBJ1-5; D might be TRBD1 (5 bases). This CDR3 has 15 amino acids. V was shortened by 3 bases and J by 3 bases, with 12 bases between the two germline ends. Germline V gene data show CDR1 as KGHSH and CDR2 as LQKENI. The CDR3 loop is CASSPEQVVNQPQHF. The CDR3 DNA reads as TGTGCCAGCTCACCGGAACAGGTCGTCAATCAGCCCCAGCATTTT. The whole variable domain, filled in from reference TRBV18 and TRBJ1-5, reads NAGVMQNPRHLVRRRGQEARLRCSPMKGHSHVYWYRQLPEEGLKFMVYLQKENIIDESGMPKERFSAEFPKEGPSILRIQQVVRGDSAAYFCASSPEQVVNQPQHFGDGTRLSIL.

The V call is TRBV10-3, the J call TRBJ2-1; 10 bases are a match to TRBD2. The CDR3 has 16 amino acids. V gave up 4 bases and J gave up 3 bases; unmatched junction bases: 6. Germline-derived CDR1 and CDR2 are ENHRY and SYGVKD. The CDR3 region is CAISGVAGGDYNEQFF. The CDR3 DNA reads as TGTGCCATCAGTGGAGTAGCGGGAGGCGACTACAATGAGCAGTTCTTC.

In this sample, this clone turned up a few times. The chain carries TRBV2 and TRBJ2-2; D call uncertain. CDR1 is SNHLY and CDR2 is FYNNEI in the germline V gene. V was clipped by 7 bases and J by 5 bases, with 8 bases between them. This CDR3 has 12 residues. DNA of the CDR3: TGTGCCAGCAAGGAAGAGACCGGGGAGCTGTTTTTT. Translated: CASKEETGELFF.